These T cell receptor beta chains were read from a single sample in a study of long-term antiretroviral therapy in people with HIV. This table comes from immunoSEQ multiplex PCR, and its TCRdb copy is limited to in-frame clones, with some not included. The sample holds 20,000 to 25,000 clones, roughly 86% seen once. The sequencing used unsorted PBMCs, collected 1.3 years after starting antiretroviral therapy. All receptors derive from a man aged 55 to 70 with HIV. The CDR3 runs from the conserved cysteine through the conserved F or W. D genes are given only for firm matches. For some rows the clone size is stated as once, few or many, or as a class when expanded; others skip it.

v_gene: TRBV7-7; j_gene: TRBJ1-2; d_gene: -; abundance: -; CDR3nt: TGTGCTAGCAGCCTGAGCCGACGGGGCTACACCTTC; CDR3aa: CASSLSRRGYTF
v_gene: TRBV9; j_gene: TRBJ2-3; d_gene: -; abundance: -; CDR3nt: TGTGCCAGCAGCCTAACCACAGATACGCAGTATTTT; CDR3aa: CASSLTTDTQYF
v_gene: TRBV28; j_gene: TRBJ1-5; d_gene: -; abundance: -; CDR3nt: TGTGCCAGCAGCTGGCGGGGGGCTCAGCCCCAGCATTTT; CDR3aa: CASSWRGAQPQHF
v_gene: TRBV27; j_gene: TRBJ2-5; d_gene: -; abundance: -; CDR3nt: TGTGCCAGCAGTTCACCCGCTCCGGGACTGAAGCCCGAGGTTTTTTGTTTGTGGACCCAGTACTTC; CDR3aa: CASSSPAPGLKPEVFCLWTQYF
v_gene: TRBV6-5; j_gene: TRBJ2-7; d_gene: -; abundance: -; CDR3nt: TGTGCCAGCACCGGACAGAATCACTACGAGCAGTACTTC; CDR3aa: CASTGQNHYEQYF
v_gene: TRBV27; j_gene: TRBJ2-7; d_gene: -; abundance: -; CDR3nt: TGTGCCAGCAGTTTTCGGGCCGAGCAGTACTTC; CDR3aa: CASSFRAEQYF
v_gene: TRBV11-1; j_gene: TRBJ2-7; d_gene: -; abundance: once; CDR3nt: TGTGCCAGCAGCCCCACCGGGACCCCAAGGGGCGAGCAGTACTTC; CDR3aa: CASSPTGTPRGEQYF
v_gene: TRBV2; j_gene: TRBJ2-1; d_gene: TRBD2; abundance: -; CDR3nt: TGTGCCAGCAGTTCCCAGGGTAGCGGGACATACAATGAGCAGTTCTTC; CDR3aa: CASSSQGSGTYNEQFF
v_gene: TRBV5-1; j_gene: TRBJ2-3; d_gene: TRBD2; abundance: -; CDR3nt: TGCGCCAGCAGCTTGATGGCGAGCGGGAGTGCAGATACGCAGTATTTT; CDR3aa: CASSLMASGSADTQYF
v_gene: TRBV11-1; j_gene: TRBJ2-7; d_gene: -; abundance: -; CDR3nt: TGTGCCAGCAGCTCAGGGTTCGGCCAAGTCTACGAGCAGTACTTC; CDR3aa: CASSSGFGQVYEQYF
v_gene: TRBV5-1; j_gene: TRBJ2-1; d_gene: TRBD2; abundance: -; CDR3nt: TGCGCCAGCCCAATCGAGCCCGGGACTAGCGGACACAATGAGCAGTTCTTC; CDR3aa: CASPIEPGTSGHNEQFF
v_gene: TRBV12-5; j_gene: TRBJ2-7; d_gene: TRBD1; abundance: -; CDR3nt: TGTGCTAGTGGTCGGGGGACAGGTTCCGACGAGCAGTACTTC; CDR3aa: CASGRGTGSDEQYF
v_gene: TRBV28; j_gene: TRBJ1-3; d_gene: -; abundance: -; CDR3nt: TGTGCCAGCGGCCGGGACGTGGGCGGAAACACCATATATTTT; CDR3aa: CASGRDVGGNTIYF
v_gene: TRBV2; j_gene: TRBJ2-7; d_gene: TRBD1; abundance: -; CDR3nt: TGTGCCAGCAGTCCTTTAACAGGGGGCGTCGGAGAGCAGTACTTC; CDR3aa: CASSPLTGGVGEQYF
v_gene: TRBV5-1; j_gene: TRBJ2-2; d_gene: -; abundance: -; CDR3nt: TGCGCCAGCAGCTTAGGGGGTGACACCGGGGAGCTGTTTTTT; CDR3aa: CASSLGGDTGELFF
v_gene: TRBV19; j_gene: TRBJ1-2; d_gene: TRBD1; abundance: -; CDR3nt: TGTGCCAGTAGTAAGGGACAGATAACTTCTAACTATGGCTACACCTTC; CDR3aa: CASSKGQITSNYGYTF
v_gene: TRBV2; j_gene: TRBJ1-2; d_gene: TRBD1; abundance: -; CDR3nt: TGTGCCAGCAGTGATGCTTATCAGGGGGCTAACTATGGCTACACCTTC; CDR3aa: CASSDAYQGANYGYTF
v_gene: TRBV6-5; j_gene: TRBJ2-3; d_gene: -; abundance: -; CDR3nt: TGTGCCAGGGACAGCACAGATACGCAGTATTTT; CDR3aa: CARDSTDTQYF
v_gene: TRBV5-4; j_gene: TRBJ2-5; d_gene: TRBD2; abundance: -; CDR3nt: TGTGCCAGCAGCTTGGTTGCTAGCGGGAAAGAGACCCAGTACTTC; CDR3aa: CASSLVASGKETQYF
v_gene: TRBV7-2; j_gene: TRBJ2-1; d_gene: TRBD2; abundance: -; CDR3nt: TGTGCCAGTCCTAAACCACTAGCGGGGTACAATGAGCAGTTCTTC; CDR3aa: CASPKPLAGYNEQFF
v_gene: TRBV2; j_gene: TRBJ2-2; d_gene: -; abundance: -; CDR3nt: TGTGCCAGCAGTGTCGAAGGCCGTGGCACCGGGGAGCTGTTTTTT; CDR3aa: CASSVEGRGTGELFF
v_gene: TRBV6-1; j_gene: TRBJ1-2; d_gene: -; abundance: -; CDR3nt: TGTGCCAGCAGTGAAGCTTTTCAGGGAGGCTACACCTTC; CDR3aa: CASSEAFQGGYTF
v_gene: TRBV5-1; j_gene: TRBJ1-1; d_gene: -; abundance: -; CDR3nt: TGCGCCAGCAGCTTGGGGGCCGGAGACACTGAAGCTTTCTTT; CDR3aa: CASSLGAGDTEAFF
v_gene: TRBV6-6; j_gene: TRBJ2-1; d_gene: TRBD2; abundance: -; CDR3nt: TGTGCCAGCAGCGGCAGGGGGGGACTAGCAATCTCTGAGCAGTTCTTC; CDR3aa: CASSGRGGLAISEQFF
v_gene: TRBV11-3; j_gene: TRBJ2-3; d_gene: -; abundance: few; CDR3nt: TGTGCCAGCAGCTTAGACCGAAGCACAGATACGCAGTATTTT; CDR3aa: CASSLDRSTDTQYF
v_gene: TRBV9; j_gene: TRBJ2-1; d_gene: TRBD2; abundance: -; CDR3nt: TGTGCCAGCAGCGTAGTGGAGCGGGAGGGCGATGAGCAGTTCTTC; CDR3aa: CASSVVEREGDEQFF
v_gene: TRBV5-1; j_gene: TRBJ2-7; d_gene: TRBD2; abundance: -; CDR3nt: TGCGCCAGCAGCGACCCCGGGACTAGCACCTCCTACGAGCAGTACTTC; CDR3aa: CASSDPGTSTSYEQYF
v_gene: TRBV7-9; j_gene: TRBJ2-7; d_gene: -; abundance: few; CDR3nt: TGTGCCAGCAGCTCACGATTGGCAGGGGTGGAGTACTTC; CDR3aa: CASSSRLAGVEYF
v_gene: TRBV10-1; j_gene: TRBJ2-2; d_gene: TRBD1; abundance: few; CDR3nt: TGCGCCAGCAGTGAGGGGACAGGGACCGGGGAGCTGTTTTTT; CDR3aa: CASSEGTGTGELFF
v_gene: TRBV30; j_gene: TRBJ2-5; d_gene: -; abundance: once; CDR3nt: TGTGCCTGGAGTCCCAAGGACTTTCCTCGGTGGGAGACCCAGTACTTC; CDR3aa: CAWSPKDFPRWETQYF
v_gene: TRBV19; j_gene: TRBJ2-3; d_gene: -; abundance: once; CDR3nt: TGTGCCAGTAGTATAGCAGTAATAGCCACAGATACGCAGTATTTT; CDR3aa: CASSIAVIATDTQYF
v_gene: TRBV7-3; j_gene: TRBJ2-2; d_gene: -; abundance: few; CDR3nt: TGTGCCAGCAGTTTTGTGGGGGTCGGGGAGCTGTTTTTT; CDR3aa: CASSFVGVGELFF
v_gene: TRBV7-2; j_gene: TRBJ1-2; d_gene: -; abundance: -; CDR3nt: TGTGCCAGCAGCCAGAACCGGGACTCTGGCTACACCTTC; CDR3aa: CASSQNRDSGYTF
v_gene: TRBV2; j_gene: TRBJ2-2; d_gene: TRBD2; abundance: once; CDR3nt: TGTGCCAGCAGTGGGACTAGCGGGGGGGCCACCGGGGAGCTGTTTTTT; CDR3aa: CASSGTSGGATGELFF
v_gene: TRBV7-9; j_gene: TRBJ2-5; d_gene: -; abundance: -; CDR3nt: TGTGCCAGCAGCTTATTCCAGCAAGAGACCCAGTACTTC; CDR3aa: CASSLFQQETQYF